The clone carrying this T cell receptor (beta chain) was recorded a few times. This sample stems from a study of radiotherapy plus CTLA-4 blockade in lung cancer. Germline V CDR1 and CDR2: SGHRS, YFSETQ. This CDR3 contains 15 residues. With V trimmed by 0 bases and J by 7 bases, 6 bases remained unmatched. TCRdb keeps only in-frame clones here, not all; method: immunoSEQ multiplex PCR. The sample records about 97,000 clones, 60% to 75% being singletons. Sequences were derived from peripheral blood, sampled from a patient treated with radiotherapy plus ipilimumab. The rearrangement uses TRBV5-1 and TRBJ1-2; the match to TRBD1 covers 10 bases. The sequence derives from a human donor with non-small cell lung cancer who had a partial response to radiotherapy plus ipilimumab. Some clones in this sample may be carry-over from other donors' samples. CDR3 sequence reads: CASSLGGQGELGYTF. CDR3 DNA: TGCGCCAGCAGCTTGGGTGGACAGGGGGAGCTTGGCTACACCTTC. The entire variable domain, with the rest obtained from reference TRBV5-1 and TRBJ1-2, is as follows: KAGVTQTPRYLIKTRGQQVTLSCSPISGHRSVSWYQQTPGQGLQFLFEYFSETQRNKGNFPGRFSGRQFSNSRSEMNVSTLELGDSALYLCASSLGGQGELGYTFGSGTRLTVV.